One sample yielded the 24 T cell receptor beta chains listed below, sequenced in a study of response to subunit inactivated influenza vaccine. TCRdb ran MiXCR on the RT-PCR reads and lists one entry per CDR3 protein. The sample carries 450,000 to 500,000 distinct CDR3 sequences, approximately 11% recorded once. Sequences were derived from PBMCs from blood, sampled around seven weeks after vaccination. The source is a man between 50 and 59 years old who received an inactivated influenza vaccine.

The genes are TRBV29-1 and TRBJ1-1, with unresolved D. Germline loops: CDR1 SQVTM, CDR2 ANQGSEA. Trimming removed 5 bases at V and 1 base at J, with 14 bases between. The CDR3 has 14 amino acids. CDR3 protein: CSVRAGSGNTEAFF. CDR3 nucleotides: TGCAGCGTTCGGGCCGGCTCCGGGAACACTGAAGCTTTCTTT.

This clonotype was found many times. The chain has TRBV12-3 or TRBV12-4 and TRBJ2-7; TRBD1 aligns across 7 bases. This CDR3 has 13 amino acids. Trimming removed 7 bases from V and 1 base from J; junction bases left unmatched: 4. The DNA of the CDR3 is TGTGCCAGCACCGACAGGGATTCCTACGAGCAGTACTTC. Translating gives CASTDRDSYEQYF.

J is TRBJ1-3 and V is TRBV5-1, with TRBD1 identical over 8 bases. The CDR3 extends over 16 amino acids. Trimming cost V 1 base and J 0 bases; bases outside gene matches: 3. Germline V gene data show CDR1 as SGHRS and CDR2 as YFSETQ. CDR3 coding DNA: TGCGCCAGCAGCTTGTTAGGACAGGGCTCTGGAAACACCATATATTTT. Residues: CASSLLGQGSGNTIYF.

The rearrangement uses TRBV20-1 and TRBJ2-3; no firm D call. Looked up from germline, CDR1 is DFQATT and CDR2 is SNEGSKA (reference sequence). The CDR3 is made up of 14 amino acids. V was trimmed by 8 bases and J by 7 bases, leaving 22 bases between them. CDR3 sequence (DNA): TGCAGTCCCCAGGTCCGAAGAACCTCATATACGCAGTATTTT. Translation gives CSPQVRRTSYTQYF.

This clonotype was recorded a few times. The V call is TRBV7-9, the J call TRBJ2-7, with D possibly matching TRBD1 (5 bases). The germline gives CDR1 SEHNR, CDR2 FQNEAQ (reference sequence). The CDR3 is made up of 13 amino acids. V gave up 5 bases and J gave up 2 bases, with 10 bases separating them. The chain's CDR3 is CASSADRPYEQYF. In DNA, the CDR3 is TGTGCCAGCAGCGCCGACAGACCCTACGAGCAGTACTTC.

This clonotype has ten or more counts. The CDR3 spells CSVESEGSYEQYF. CDR3 nucleotide sequence: TGCAGCGTTGAAAGCGAGGGCTCCTACGAGCAGTACTTC. The V and J genes are TRBV29-1 and TRBJ2-7, with D possibly being TRBD2 (5 bases). The CDR3 covers 13 residues. Germline CDR1 SQVTM, CDR2 ANQGSEA. Deletions cut 2 bases from V and 0 bases from J, with 8 bases between.

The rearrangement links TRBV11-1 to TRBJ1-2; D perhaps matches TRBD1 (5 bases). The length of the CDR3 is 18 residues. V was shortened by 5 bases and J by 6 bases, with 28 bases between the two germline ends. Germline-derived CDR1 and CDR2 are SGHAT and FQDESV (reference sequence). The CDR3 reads CASSVQPGPPLDGDGYTF. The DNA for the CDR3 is TGTGCCAGCAGCGTACAACCGGGACCACCCTTGGACGGAGATGGCTACACCTTC.

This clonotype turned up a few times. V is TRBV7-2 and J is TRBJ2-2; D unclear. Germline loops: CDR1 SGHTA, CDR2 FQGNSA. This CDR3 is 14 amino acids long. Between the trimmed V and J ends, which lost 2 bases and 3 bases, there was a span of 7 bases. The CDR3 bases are TGTGCCAGCAGCTTATATAGATACACCGGGGAGCTGTTTTTT. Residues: CASSLYRYTGELFF.

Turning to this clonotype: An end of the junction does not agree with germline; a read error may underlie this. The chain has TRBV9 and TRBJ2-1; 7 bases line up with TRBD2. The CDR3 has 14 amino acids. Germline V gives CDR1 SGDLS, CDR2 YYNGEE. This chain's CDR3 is CASSVAGGYTEQFF. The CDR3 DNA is TGTGCCAGCAGCGTAGCGGGAGGTTACACTGAGCAGTTCTTC.

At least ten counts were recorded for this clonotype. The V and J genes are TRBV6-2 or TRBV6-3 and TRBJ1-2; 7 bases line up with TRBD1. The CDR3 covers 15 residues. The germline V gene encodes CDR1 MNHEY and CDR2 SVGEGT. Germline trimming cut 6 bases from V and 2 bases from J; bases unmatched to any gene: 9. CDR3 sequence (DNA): TGTGCCAGCAGAGGGGACAGTGGAGAGAACTATGGCTACACCTTC. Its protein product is CASRGDSGENYGYTF.

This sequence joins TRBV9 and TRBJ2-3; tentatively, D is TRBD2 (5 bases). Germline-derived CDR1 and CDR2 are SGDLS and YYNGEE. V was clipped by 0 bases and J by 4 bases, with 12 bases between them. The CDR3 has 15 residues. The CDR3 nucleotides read TGTGCCAGCAGCGTAGTGAGCGGAGATGCAGATACGCAGTATTTT. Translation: CASSVVSGDADTQYF.

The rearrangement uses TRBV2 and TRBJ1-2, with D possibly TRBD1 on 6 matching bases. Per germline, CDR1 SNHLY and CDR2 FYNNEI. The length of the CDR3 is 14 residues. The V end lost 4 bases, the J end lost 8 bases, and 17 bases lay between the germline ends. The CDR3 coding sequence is TGTGCCAGCAGTGGTCTGGGGGCTGATGGCGGCTACACCTTC. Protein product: CASSGLGADGGYTF.

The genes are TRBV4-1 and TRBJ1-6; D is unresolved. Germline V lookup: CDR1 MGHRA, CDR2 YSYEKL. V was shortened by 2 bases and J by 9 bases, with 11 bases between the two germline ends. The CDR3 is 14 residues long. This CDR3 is CASSQLPLGSPLHF. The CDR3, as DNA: TGCGCCAGCAGCCAACTCCCCCTGGGTTCACCCCTCCACTTT.

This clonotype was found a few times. The CDR3 sequence: CSARIGPTNTGELFF. Written as DNA, the CDR3 is TGCAGTGCTAGAATCGGACCCACGAACACCGGGGAGCTGTTTTTT. The chain carries TRBV20-1 and TRBJ2-2; D gene unclear. Deletions cut 2 bases from V and 0 bases from J, with 10 bases between. This CDR3 has 15 residues. The germline gives CDR1 DFQATT, CDR2 SNEGSKA (reference sequence).

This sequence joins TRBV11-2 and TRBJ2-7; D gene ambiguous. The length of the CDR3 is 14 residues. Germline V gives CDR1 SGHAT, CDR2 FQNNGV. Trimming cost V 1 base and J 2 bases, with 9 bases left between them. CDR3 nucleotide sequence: TGTGCCAGCAGCTTAGGGGCACGGCCCTACGAGCAGTACTTC. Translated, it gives CASSLGARPYEQYF.

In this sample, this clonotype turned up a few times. CDR3 nucleotide sequence: TGTGCCAGCTCTATAAACGATGGAGGACAAGAGACCCAGTACTTC. This sequence encodes CASSINDGGQETQYF. The chain is built from TRBV18 and TRBJ2-5, with a weak D call TRBD2 (5 bases). The CDR3 is 15 amino acids. V lost 6 bases and J 2 bases, leaving 16 bases between the germline ends. Germline CDR1 is KGHSH and CDR2 is LQKENI.

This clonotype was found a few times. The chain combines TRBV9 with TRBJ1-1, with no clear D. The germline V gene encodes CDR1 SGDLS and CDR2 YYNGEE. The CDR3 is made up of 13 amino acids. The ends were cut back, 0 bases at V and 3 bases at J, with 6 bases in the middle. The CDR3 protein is CASSVETDTEAFF. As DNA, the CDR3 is TGTGCCAGCAGCGTAGAAACGGACACTGAAGCTTTCTTT.

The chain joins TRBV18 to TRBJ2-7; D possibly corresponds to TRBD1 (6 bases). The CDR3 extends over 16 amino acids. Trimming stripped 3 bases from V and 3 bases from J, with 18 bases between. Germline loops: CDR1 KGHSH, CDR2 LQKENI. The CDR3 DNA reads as TGTGCCAGCTCACCCCCGACAGGCAGTTCATTCTACGAGCAGTACTTC. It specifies CASSPPTGSSFYEQYF.

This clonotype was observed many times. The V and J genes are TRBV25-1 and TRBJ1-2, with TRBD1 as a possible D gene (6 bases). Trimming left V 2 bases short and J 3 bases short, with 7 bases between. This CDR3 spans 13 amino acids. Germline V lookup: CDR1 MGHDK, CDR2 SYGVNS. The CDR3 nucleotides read TGTGCCAGCAGTGAACACAGGGACTATGGCTACACCTTC. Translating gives CASSEHRDYGYTF.

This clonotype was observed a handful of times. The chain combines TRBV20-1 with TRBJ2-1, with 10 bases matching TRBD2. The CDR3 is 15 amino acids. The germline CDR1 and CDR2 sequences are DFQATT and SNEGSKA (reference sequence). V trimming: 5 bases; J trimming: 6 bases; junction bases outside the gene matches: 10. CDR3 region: CSARPYASGSNEQFF. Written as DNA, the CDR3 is TGCAGTGCTCGTCCCTACGCTAGCGGGAGCAATGAGCAGTTCTTC.

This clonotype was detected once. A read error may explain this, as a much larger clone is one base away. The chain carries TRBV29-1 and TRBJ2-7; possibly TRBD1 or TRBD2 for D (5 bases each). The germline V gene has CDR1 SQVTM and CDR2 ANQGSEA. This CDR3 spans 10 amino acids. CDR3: CTVGGREQYF. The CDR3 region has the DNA TGCACCGTTGGGGGTCGCGAGCAGTACTTC.

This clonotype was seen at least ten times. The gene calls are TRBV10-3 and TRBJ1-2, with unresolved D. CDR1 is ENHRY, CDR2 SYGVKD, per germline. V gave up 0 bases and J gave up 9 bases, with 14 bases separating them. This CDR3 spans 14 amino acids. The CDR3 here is CAISESPPSTSYTF. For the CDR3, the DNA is TGTGCCATCAGTGAGTCCCCACCGTCGACCAGCTACACCTTC.

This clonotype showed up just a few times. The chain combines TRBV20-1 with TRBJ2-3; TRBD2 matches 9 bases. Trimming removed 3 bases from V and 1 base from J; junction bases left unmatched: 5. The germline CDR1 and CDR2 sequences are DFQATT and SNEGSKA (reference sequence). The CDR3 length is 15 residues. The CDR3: CSASGAGGGTDTQYF. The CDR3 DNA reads TGCAGTGCTAGCGGGGCGGGAGGGGGCACAGATACGCAGTATTTT.

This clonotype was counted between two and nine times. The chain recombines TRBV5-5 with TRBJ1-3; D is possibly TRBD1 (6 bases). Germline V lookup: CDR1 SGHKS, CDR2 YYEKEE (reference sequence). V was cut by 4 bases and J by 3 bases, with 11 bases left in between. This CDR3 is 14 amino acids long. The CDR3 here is CASSQQGGGNTIYF. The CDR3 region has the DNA TGTGCCAGCAGCCAACAGGGAGGTGGAAACACCATATATTTT.